This T cell receptor (beta chain) was observed in a study of shared clonotypes between healthy human individuals (dated by TCRdb to about 2020). For the wider study: A couple of women and a few men aged 18 to 49 years were included in the cohort. For each donor, CD4 naive and CD4 memory were each run on three plates, CD8 naive on two plates, and CD8 memory on one plate. To estimate repertoire size and how much clonotype sharing occurs between individuals, the study deeply sequenced the blood TCR repertoires of roughly 5 healthy adults. Different laboratories and diverse techniques were used to prepare libraries and sequence TCR repertoires, to increase sequencing depth and limit assay-specific biases. Each donor's leukapheresis produced roughly between roughly 0.85 and 10 billion PBMCs.

General findings and caveats noted by the study authors: Compared with non-shared clonotypes, the clonotypes found in all four sorted-subset donors had higher generation probabilities. About 5% of naive CD4, 3.5% of naive CD8, 2.3% of memory CD4, and 0.4% of memory CD8 clonotypes were shared across several donors. Only blood was sampled, and tissue TCR repertoires likely differ from those in blood. Naive subsets generally had larger estimated clonotype richness than memory subsets did. Pairwise subsampling indicated that sequencing depth was expected to affect the degree of clonotype sharing among donors. The small number of donors limited the genetic and exposure-history diversity represented. Even with the large sequencing depth, rarefaction of the sorted-subset datasets indicated that sequencing was incomplete.

CD8 naive samples were CD45RO-negative cells positively selected for CCR7, giving a CD45RA+CCR7+ population that excluded TemRA cells. The donors were healthy, HIV-negative adults with no recently reported acute infections or vaccinations. Only Caucasian adults living in Nashville, Tennessee, USA were represented among the donors. Blood was collected by leukapheresis, and PBMCs were isolated by Ficoll-Histopaque density gradient centrifugation and then cryopreserved in liquid nitrogen vapor phase. Analytical flow cytometry was used to check the purity and quantity of each magnetically sorted T cell population. Each sorted fraction had its genomic DNA isolated and then quantified by UV absorbance on a Nanodrop 2000c. TCR CDR3 regions were amplified from genomic DNA by multiplex PCR using the deep immunoSEQ assay. For each cell subset, the extracted genomic DNA was distributed evenly across all wells of several immunoSEQ 96-well plates, and each plate served as one replicate. For sorted subsets, each replicate PCR was loaded with roughly 200 ng genomic DNA, equivalent to 25,000 to 30,000 T cell genomes. Purified libraries were quantified with a Qubit 3.0 fluorometer, sized on a Bioanalyzer 2100, and re-quantified with the KAPA Library Quantification kit. A separate single-read 150-cycle Illumina NextSeq 550 flow cell was used to sequence each immunoSEQ 96-well plate. In the paper's pipeline: Because the immunoSEQ output held only junctional sequences and lacked quality scores, the filtering could not match the filtering applied to full-length reads. To assign V/J genes and CDR3, sequences were annotated using PyIR, a Python wrapper for IgBLAST v1.9, with IMGT germline references. Reads were removed for weak V/J assignments (E-value above 1e-6), missing CDR3, stop codons, out-of-frame junctions, or ambiguous translated residues. V3J clonotypes were defined as sequences sharing the same inferred V gene, J gene, and CDR3 amino acid sequence. To compute the percentage overlap between repertoires, the number of shared unique clonotypes was divided by the size of the smaller repertoire. Richness of each repertoire was evaluated using RTK rarefaction, the Chao1 estimator, and Recon v2.1 estimates of unobserved clonotypes. Generation probabilities were computed with OLGA for all TCRbeta clonotypes obtained by the gDNA method from several donors. The source is immuneACCESS, and TCRdb retained only in-frame sequences with V and J called. Part of the clones is not carried over; for the studies checked, unresolved V genes explain less than half of this, and the remainder is unexplained. V, J and clone size derive from that table, while D and trimming were established from the DNA sequence. This sample comprises 550,000 to 750,000 clones, about 90% of them detected only once. Clones ranked in the top ten supply approximately 24% of the sample.

As to this clone: This receptor's antigen is unknown. No base qualities exist here, and no much larger clone lies one base off it.

CDR1 and CDR2 (SGHDN, FVKESK) derive from the germline V gene. V trim: 1 base; J trim: 9 bases; unmatched bases: 5. Taken from cysteine to phenylalanine, the CDR3 has 13 residues. The DNA shown is the 39-base CDR3, in frame from base 1. The receptor comes from a man aged 25-40 years in good health. The chain employs TRBV14 and TRBJ2-7, with 8 bases aligning to TRBD1. The sample was naive CD8+ T cells sorted from blood. This specimen's cell subset or site label, per the study, means: CD45RA+CCR7+. The CDR3 here reads CASSQGRTGRQYF. The sequenced DNA: TGTGCCAGCAGCCAAGGTAGGACAGGGCGGCAGTACTTC.